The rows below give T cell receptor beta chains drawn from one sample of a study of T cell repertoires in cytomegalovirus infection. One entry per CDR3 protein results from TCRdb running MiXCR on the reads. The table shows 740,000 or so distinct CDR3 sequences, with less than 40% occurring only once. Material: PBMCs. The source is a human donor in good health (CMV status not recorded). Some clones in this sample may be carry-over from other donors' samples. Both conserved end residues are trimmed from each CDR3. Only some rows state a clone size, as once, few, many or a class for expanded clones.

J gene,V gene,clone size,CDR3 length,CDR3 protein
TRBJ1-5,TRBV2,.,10,ASSDGLGPQH
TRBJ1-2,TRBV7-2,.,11,ASTRGLYYGYT
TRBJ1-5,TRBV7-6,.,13,ASSLGGGSNQPPH
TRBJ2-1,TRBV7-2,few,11,ASSLAMVNEQF
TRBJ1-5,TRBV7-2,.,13,ASSLDSGGNQAQH
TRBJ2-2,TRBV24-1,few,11,ATMDRGPGELF
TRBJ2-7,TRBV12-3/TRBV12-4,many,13,ASSFPSGASYEQY
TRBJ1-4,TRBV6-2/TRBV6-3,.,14,ASSTPRRGIGEKLF
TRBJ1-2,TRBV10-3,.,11,AISAGLGYGYT
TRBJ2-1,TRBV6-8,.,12,ASSTRDSYKEQF
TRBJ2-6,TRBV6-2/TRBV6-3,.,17,ASSQTPGQGAWGANVLT
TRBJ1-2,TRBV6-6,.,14,ASSYYSQGANYGYT
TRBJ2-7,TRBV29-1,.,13,SVELAADPSYEQY
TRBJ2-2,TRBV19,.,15,ASSIAPGQGNTGELF
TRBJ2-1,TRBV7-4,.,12,ASSPDGYGNEQF
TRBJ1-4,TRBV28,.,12,ASRTGGTGEKLF
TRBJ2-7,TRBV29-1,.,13,SVEDRTSGGYEQY
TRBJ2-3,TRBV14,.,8,ASRSYTQY
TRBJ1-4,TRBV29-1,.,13,SVEDPRQINEKLF
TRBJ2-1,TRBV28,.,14,ASSFGRASSYNEQF
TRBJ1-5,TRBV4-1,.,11,ASSQDHWASQG
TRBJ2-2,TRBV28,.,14,ASSLIGQGAGGELF
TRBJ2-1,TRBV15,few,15,ATSRVGQGATYNEQF
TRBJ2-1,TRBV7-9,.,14,ASSPVAGVSYNEQF
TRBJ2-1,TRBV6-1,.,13,ASSPKDQRGNEQF
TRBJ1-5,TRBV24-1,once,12,ATSDSDPGARQH
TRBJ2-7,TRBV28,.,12,ASSSQLVSYEQY
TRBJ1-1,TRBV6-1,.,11,ASTRTGLTEAF
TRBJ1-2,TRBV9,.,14,ASSVGPGTAGYGYT
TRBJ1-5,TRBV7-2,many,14,ASSFTGTGSNQPQH
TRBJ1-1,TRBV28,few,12,ASSRPGQTFEAF
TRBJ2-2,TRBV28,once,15,ASSSPGLARNTGELF
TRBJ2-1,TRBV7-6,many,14,ASSLVSWAMHNEQF
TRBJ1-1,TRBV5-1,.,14,ASSLRDRASNTEAF
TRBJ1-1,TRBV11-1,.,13,ASSHTPGTQTEAF
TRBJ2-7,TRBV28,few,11,ASSFLGDYEQY
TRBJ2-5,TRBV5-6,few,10,ASNFQRETQY
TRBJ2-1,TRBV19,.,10,ASNSGDDEQF
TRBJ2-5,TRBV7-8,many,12,ASSLAPGRETQY
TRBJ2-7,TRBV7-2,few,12,ASTQRGSPYEQY
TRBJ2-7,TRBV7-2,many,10,ASSLAYYEQY
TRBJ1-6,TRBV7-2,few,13,ASSSYAGMHSPLH
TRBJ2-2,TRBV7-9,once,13,ASSPQSRGSGELF
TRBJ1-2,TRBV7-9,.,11,ARRGAVNYGYT
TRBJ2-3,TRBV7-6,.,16,ASSSGLAGGLGTDTQY
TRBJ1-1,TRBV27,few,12,ASSTETGNTEAF
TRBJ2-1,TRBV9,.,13,ASSVADSSYNEQF
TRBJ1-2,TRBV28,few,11,ASSYQGWYGYT
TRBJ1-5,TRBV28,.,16,ASSLGTATSFFNQPQH
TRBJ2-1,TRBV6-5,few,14,ASSYFLAEIHNEQF
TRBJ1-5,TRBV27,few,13,ASSEAAGGGQPQH
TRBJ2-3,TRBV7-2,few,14,ASSLGLGISTDTQY
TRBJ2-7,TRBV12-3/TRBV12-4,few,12,ASSLVKDDYEQY
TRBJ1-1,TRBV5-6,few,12,ASSLTPGQGTAF